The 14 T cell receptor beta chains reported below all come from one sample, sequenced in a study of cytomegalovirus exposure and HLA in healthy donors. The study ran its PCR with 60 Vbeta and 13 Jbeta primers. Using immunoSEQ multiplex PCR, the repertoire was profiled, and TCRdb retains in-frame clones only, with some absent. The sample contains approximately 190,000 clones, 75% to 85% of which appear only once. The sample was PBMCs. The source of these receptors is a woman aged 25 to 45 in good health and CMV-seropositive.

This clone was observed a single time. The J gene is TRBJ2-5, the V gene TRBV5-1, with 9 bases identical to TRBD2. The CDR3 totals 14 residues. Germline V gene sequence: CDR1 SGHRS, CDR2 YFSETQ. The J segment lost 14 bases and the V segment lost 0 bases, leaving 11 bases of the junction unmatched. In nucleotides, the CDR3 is TGCGCCAGCAGCTTGGCGCCTAGCGGGACTCACCGTTACTTC. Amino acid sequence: CASSLAPSGTHRYF.

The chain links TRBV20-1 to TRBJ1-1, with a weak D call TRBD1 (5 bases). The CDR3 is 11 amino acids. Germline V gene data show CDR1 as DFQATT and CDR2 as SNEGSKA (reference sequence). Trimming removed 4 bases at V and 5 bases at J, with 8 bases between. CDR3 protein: CSAKGLTEAFF. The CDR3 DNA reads TGCAGTGCTAAGGGGTTAACTGAAGCTTTCTTT.

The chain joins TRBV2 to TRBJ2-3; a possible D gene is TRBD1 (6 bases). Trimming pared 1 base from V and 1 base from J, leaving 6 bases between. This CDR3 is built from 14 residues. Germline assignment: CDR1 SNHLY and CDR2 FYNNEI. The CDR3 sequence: CASSEGQGTDTQYF. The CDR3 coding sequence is TGTGCCAGCAGTGAAGGACAGGGCACAGATACGCAGTATTTT. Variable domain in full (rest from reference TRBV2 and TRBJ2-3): EPEVTQTPSHQVTQMGQEVILRCVPISNHLYFYWYRQILGQKVEFLVSFYNNEISEKSEIFDDQFSVERPDGSNFTLKIRSTKLEDSAMYFCASSEGQGTDTQYFGPGTRLTVL.

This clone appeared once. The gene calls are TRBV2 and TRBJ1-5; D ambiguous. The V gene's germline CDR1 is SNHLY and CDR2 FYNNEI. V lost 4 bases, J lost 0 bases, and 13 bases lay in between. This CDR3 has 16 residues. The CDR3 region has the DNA TGTGCCAGCAGTGTACGCGCGGTCTATAGCAATCAGCCCCAGCATTTT. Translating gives CASSVRAVYSNQPQHF.

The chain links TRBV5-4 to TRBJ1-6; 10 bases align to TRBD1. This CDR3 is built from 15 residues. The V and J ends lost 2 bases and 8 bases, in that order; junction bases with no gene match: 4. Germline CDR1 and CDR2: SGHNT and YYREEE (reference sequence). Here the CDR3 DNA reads TGTGCCAGCAGCTTCGGGACAGGGGCTGATTCACCCCTCCACTTT. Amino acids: CASSFGTGADSPLHF.

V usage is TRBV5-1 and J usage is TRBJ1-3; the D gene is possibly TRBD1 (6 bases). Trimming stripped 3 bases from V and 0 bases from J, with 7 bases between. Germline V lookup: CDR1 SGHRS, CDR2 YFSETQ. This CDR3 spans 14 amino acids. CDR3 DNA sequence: TGCGCCAGCAGCTGGGGGCCCTCTGGAAACACCATATATTTT. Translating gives CASSWGPSGNTIYF.

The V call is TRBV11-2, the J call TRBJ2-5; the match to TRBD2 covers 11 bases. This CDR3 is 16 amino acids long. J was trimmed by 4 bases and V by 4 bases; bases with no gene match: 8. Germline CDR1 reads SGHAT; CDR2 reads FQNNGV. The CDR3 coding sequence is TGTGCCAGCAGCTCAAGCCTCGGGACTAGCGGAGAGACCCAGTACTTC. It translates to CASSSSLGTSGETQYF.

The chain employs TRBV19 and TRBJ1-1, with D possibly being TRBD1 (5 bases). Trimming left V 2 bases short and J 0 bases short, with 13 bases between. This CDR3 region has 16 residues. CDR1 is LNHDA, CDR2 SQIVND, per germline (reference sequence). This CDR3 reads CASSIWGPAMNTEAFF. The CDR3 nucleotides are TGTGCCAGTAGTATATGGGGCCCTGCTATGAACACTGAAGCTTTCTTT.

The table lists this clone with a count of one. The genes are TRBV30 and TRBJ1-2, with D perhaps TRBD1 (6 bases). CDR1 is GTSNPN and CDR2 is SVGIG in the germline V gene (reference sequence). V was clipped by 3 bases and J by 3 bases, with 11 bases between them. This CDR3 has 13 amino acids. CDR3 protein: CAWSEKGDYGYTF. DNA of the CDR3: TGTGCCTGGAGCGAGAAGGGGGACTATGGCTACACCTTC.

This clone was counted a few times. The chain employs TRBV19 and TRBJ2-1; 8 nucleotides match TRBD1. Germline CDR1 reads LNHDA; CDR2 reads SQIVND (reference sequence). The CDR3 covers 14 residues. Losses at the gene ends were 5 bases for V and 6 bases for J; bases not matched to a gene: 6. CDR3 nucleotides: TGTGCCAGTAGTCCTGGACAGGGTGCCAATGAGCAGTTCTTC. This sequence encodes CASSPGQGANEQFF.

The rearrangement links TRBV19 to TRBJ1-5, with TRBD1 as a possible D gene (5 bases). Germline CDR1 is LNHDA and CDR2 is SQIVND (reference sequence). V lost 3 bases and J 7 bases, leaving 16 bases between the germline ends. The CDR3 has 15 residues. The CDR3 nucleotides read TGTGCCAGTAGTATTTTCGGGGGGGAGGTCCAGCCCCAGCATTTT. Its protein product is CASSIFGGEVQPQHF.

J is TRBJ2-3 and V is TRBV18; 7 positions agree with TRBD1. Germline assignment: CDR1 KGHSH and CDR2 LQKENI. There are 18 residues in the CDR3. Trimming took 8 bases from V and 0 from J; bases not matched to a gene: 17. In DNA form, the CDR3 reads TGTGCCAGCGTAAAAGGGACAGTTTGGGGTCCTAGCACAGATACGCAGTATTTT. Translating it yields CASVKGTVWGPSTDTQYF.

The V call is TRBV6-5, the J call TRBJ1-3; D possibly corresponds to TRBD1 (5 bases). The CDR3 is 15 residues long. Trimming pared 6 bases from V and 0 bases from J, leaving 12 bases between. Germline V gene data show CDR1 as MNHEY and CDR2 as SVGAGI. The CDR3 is CASSLTGVSGNTIYF. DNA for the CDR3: TGTGCCAGCAGCCTTACAGGAGTCTCTGGAAACACCATATATTTT.

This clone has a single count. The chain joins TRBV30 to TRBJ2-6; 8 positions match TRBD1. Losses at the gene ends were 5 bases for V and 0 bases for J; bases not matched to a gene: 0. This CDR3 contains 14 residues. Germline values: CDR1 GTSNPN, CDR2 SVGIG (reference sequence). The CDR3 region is CAWGTGSGANVLTF. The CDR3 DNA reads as TGTGCCTGGGGGACAGGCTCTGGGGCCAACGTCCTGACTTTC.